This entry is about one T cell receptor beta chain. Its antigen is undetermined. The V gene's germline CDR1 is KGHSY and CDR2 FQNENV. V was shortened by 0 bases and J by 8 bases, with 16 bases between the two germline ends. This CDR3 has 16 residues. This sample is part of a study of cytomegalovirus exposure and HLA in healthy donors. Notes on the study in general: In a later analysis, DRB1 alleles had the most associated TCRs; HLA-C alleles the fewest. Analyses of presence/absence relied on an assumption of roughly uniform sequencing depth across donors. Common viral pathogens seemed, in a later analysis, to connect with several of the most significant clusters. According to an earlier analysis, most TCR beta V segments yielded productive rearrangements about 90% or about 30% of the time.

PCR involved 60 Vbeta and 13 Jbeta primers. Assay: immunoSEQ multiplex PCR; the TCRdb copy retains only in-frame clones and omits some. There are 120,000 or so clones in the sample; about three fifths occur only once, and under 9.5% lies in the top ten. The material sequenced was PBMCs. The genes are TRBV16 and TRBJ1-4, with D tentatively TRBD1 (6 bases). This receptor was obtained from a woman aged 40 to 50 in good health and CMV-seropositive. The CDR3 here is CASSQSGTSRGEKLFF. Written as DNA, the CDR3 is TGTGCCAGCAGCCAATCGGGGACATCCCGGGGCGAAAAACTGTTTTTT.